Listed below are T cell receptor beta chains from one sample, sequenced in a study of T cell responses to AZD1222 COVID-19 vaccine. Some clones are missing from TCRdb's copy, which holds only in-frame ones; the method was immunoSEQ multiplex PCR. Found here are tens of thousands of clones, roughly 89% of them singletons; the top ten hold approximately 8.6%. This material consisted of peripheral blood, taken 28 days after the second AZD1222 dose. The receptors come from an adult who received the AZD1222 COVID-19 vaccine. Each CDR3 is given with its conserved first and last residue.

CDR3: CASSLGGVYEQYF
V: TRBV7-8

CDR3: CASSAGVSSGANVLTF
V: TRBV5-1

CDR3: CSASVGGADQPQHF
V: TRBV20-1

CDR3: CASSIGTNSYEQYF
V: TRBV19

CDR3: CASGLTGDRSNQPQHF
V: TRBV12-5

CDR3: CAISVAKTSGTVYGYTF
V: TRBV10-3

CDR3: CASLSEGAGANVLTF
V: TRBV28

CDR3: CASSSWGRGYGYTF
V: TRBV5-6

CDR3: CASSMGNSPKLFF
V: TRBV19

CDR3: CASSQERTTYGYTF
V: TRBV4-3

CDR3: CAISEGRAPGTEAFF
V: TRBV10-3

CDR3: CASSPTGGGNTIYF
V: TRBV2

CDR3: CAWSVKGGETQYF
V: TRBV30

CDR3: CASSLQGARGYTF
V: TRBV7-9

CDR3: CASSYQASGANVLTF
V: TRBV28

CDR3: CASSLEEVTGSPLHF
V: TRBV13

CDR3: CASSRPAGGLSNEQFF
V: TRBV5-4

CDR3: CAWSPGSGHYGYTF
V: TRBV30

CDR3: CASSYSGREETQYF
V: TRBV6-2/TRBV6-3

CDR3: CASSTKGAHPYEQYF
V: TRBV25-1

CDR3: CASSDPGPETQYF
V: TRBV2

CDR3: CASSHLADTDTQYF
V: TRBV3-1/TRBV3-2

CDR3: CASSLVVGEAQYF
V: TRBV5-1

CDR3: CASSKQGALTDTQYF
V: TRBV9

CDR3: CASSFLAGGNEQFF
V: TRBV27

CDR3: CASSSLGSYEQYF
V: TRBV27

CDR3: CASSFISGGARDTQYF
V: TRBV5-4

CDR3: CAISEQGALGTEAFF
V: TRBV10-3

CDR3: CSASLRDRANHGYTF
V: TRBV20-1

CDR3: CASSPARSGRTSGNTIYF
V: TRBV5-4

CDR3: CATSDLGSGQGVNEQFF
V: TRBV24-1

CDR3: CASSTPGTPVGQPQHF
V: TRBV7-2

CDR3: CASSFFGPGELFF
V: TRBV11-1

CDR3: CASSQDRGGTGELFF
V: TRBV4-2

CDR3: CATRGRGFYGYTF
V: TRBV12-3/TRBV12-4

CDR3: CASSMVGFAEAFF
V: TRBV19

CDR3: CASSERGVESPQHF
V: TRBV6-1

CDR3: CASSTTGTEAGNTIYF
V: TRBV9

CDR3: CASSRDRETEAFF
V: TRBV2

CDR3: CASSLEGGGFYGYTF
V: TRBV28

CDR3: CASSLAPRGTSGNTIYF
V: TRBV7-2

CDR3: CAIGALSGGGLDTQYF
V: TRBV10-3

CDR3: CATSAAGTADTQYF
V: TRBV24-1

CDR3: CASSVLAGGNTGELFF
V: TRBV25-1

CDR3: CASSPEGLGNEQFF
V: TRBV14

CDR3: CASSLVASGGSDTQYF
V: TRBV5-1

CDR3: CASSWEGQVEAFF
V: TRBV5-5

CDR3: CASNPEEQYF
V: TRBV6-2/TRBV6-3

CDR3: CSVPPRTGNYNYGYTF
V: TRBV29-1

CDR3: CASQGAGSPLHF
V: TRBV9

CDR3: CASSEGGWGLMNTEAFF
V: TRBV25-1

CDR3: CSVQGEGNQPQHF
V: TRBV29-1